This T cell receptor beta chain was obtained from a study of tumour-infiltrating T cells in Burkitt lymphoma. The CDR3 consists of 15 residues. Germline assignment: CDR1 SQVTM and CDR2 ANQGSEA. The V gene lost 5 bases and the J gene lost 5 bases, with 22 bases spanning the gap. Method: immunoSEQ multiplex PCR; TCRdb's copy keeps in-frame clones and lacks some. The data hold approximately 46,000 clones, with around 32% observed a single time. This clone showed up just a few times. This chain joins TRBV29-1 and TRBJ2-7; D may be TRBD1 (6 bases). This TCR derives from a human donor with Burkitt lymphoma. The specimen sequenced was tumor tissue. In nucleotides, the CDR3 is TGCAGCGTTCAATTTTGGGGGCCGGGCGGAAACGAGCAGTACTTC. Translation: CSVQFWGPGGNEQYF.